This is a list of T cell receptor beta chains from one sample in a study of OX40 agonist ivuxolimab in advanced cancers. Clones were read by immunoSEQ multiplex PCR, and TCRdb kept only the in-frame ones, dropping some. This table holds about 92,000 clones, 90% to 95% found once. Sequences were derived from CD4+ or CD8+ T cells sorted from blood, sampled in a trial of the OX40 agonist ivuxolimab. These receptors were collected from an adult with an advanced solid tumor such as melanoma, head and neck, liver or kidney cancer. Each CDR3 is given with its conserved first and last residue. Each record gives: J gene, D gene, V gene, clone size, CDR3 DNA, CDR3 protein. D genes are given only for firm matches. The size field is filled for only some rows; it gives once, few, many or a size class.

>TRBJ2-1|TRBD2|TRBV15|-
TGTGCCACCAGCAGAGAAAGGCTAGCGGGAGTTCAAGAGCAGTTCTTC
CATSRERLAGVQEQFF
>TRBJ2-7|TRBD1|TRBV6-5|-
TGTGCCAGCAGTTACCCGGGACAGGCTCAAAGGCAGTACTTC
CASSYPGQAQRQYF
>TRBJ1-5|TRBD1|TRBV6-6|-
TGTGCCAGCAGTTACTCGGGACAGGGCAATCAGCCCCAGCATTTT
CASSYSGQGNQPQHF
>TRBJ2-5|-|TRBV10-1|-
TGCGCCAGCAGTGCGATCAAGGGGGAGACCCAGTACTTC
CASSAIKGETQYF
>TRBJ1-1|-|TRBV19|-
TGTGCCAGTAGTATAGGGGGAGGCACTGAAGCTTTCTTT
CASSIGGGTEAFF
>TRBJ1-2|-|TRBV28|-
TGTGCCAGCAGAAAAAACGGCTATGGCTACACCTTC
CASRKNGYGYTF
>TRBJ2-1|-|TRBV7-2|once
TGTGCCAGCAGCTTGCCGGTTTACAATGAGCAGTTCTTC
CASSLPVYNEQFF
>TRBJ2-4|-|TRBV19|-
TGTGCCAGTAACCCCTTGGGAGCCAAAAACATTCAGTACTTC
CASNPLGAKNIQYF
>TRBJ2-7|TRBD2|TRBV19|-
TGTGCCAGTAGGCCAACTAGCGGCTCCTACGAGCAGTACTTC
CASRPTSGSYEQYF
>TRBJ2-2|-|TRBV10-1|-
TGCGCCAGCAGTAAGCCCCCGGCCGGGGAGCTGTTTTTT
CASSKPPAGELFF
>TRBJ1-4|TRBD1|TRBV2|-
TGTGCCAGCAGCTCGGGACAGACGAGGGCTGAAAAACTGTTTTTT
CASSSGQTRAEKLFF